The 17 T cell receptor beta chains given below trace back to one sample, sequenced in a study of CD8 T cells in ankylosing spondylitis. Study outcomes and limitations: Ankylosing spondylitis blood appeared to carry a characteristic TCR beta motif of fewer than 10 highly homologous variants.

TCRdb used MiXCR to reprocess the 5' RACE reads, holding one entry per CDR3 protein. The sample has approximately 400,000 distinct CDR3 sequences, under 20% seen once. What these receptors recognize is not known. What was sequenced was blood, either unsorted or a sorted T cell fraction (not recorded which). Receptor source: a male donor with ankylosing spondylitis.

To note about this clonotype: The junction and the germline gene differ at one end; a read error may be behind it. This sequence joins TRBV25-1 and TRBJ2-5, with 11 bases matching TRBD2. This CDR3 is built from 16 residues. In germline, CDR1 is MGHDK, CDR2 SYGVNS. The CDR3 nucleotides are TGTGCCAGCAGTGAATGGGGACTAGCGGAGCAAGGGACCCAGTACTTC. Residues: CASSEWGLAEQGTQYF.

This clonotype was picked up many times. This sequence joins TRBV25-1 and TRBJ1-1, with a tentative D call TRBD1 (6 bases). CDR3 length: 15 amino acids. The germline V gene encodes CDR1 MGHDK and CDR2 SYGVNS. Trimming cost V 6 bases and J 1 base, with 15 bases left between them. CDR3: CASSRLDRPNTEAFF. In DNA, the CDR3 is TGTGCCAGCAGCCGTTTGGACAGACCGAACACTGAAGCTTTCTTT.

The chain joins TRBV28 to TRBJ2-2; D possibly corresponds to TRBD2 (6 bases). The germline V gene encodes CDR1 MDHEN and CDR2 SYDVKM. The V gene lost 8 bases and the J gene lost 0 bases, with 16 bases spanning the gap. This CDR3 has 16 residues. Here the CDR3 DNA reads TGTGCCAGCGGAGGATGGGGGACTGCGAACACCGGGGAGCTGTTTTTT. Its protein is CASGGWGTANTGELFF.

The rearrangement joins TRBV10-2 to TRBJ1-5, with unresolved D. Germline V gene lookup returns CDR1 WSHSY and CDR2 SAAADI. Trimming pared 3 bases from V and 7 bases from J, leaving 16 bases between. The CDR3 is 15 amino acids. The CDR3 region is CASSEHETVGQPQHF. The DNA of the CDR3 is TGCGCCAGCAGTGAACACGAGACTGTAGGGCAGCCCCAGCATTTT.

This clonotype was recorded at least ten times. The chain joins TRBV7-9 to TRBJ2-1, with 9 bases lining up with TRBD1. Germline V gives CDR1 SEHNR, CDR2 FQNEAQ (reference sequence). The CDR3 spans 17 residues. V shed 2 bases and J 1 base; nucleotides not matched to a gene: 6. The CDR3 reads CASSLPFGTGSYNEQFF. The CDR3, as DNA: TGTGCCAGCAGCTTACCATTCGGGACAGGGTCCTACAATGAGCAGTTCTTC.

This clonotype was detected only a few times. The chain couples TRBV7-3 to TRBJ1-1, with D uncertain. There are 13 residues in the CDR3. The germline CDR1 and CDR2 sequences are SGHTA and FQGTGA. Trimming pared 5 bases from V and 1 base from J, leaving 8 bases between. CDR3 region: CASSRWGNTEAFF. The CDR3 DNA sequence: TGTGCCAGCAGCCGATGGGGGAACACTGAAGCTTTCTTT.

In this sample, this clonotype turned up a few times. The CDR3 protein is CASSQDLRSSTF. CDR3 in DNA: TGTGCCAGCAGCCAAGATTTGCGGAGTTCCACCTTC. The chain recombines TRBV3-1 with TRBJ1-2; no clear D gene. The CDR3 is made up of 12 amino acids. Trimming removed 0 bases from V and 13 bases from J, with 12 bases in between. Germline assignment: CDR1 LGHDT and CDR2 YNNKEL (reference sequence).

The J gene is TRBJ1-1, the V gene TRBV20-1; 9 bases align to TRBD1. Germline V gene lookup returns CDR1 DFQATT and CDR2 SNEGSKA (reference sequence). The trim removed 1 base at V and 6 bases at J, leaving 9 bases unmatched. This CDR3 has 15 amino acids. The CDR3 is CSARALTGGIAEAFF. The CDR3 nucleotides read TGCAGTGCTAGAGCGTTGACAGGGGGGATCGCTGAAGCTTTCTTT.

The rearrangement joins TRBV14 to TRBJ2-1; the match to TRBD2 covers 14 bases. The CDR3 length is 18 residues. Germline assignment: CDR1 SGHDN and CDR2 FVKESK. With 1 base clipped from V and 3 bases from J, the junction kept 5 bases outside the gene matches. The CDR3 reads CASSQVRGLAGDYNEQFF. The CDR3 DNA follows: TGTGCCAGCAGCCAAGTTAGGGGACTAGCGGGAGACTACAATGAGCAGTTCTTC.

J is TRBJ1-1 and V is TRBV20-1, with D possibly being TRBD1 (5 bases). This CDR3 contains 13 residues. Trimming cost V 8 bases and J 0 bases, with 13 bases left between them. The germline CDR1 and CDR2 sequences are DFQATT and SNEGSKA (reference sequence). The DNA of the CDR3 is TGCAGTCCCCTGGGGGGAGTGAACACTGAAGCTTTCTTT. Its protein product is CSPLGGVNTEAFF.

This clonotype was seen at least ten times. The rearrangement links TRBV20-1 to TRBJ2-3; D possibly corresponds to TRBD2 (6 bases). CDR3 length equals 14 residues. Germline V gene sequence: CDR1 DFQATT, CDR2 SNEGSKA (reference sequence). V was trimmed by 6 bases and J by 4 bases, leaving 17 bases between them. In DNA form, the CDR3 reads TGCAGTGCCCGCGGGGTAGCTCCATCAGATACGCAGTATTTT. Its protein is CSARGVAPSDTQYF.

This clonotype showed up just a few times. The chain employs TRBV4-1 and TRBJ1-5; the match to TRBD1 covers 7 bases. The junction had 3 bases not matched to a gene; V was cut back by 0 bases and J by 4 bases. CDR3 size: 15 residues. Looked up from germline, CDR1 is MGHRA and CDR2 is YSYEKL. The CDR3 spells CASSQDGTANQPQHF. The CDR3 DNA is TGCGCCAGCAGCCAAGATGGGACAGCTAATCAGCCCCAGCATTTT.

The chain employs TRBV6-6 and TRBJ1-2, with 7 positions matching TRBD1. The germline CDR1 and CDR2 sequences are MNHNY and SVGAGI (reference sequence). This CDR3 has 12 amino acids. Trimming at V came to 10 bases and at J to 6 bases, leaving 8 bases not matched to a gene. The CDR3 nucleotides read TGTGCCATCGGACAGGTACTCGATGGCTACACCTTC. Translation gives CAIGQVLDGYTF.

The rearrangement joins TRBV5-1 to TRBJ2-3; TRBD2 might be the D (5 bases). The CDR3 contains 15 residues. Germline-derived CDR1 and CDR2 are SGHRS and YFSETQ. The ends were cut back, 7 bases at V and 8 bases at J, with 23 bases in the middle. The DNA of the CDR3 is TGCGCCAGCGTAGAGGGCAGATCTGGGGTTACTACGCAGTATTTT. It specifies CASVEGRSGVTTQYF.

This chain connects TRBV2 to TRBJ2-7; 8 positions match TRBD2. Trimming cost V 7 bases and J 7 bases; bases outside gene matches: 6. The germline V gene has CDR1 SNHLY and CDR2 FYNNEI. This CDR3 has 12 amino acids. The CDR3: CASKLAGVEQYF. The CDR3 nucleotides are TGTGCCAGCAAGCTAGCGGGTGTAGAGCAGTACTTC.

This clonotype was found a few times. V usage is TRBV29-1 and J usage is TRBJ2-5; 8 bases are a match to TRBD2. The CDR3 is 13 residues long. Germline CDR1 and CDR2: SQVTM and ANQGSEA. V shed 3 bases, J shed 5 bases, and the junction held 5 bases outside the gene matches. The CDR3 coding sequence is TGCAGCGTTGAGTCGGGAGGGCCCGAGACCCAGTACTTC. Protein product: CSVESGGPETQYF.

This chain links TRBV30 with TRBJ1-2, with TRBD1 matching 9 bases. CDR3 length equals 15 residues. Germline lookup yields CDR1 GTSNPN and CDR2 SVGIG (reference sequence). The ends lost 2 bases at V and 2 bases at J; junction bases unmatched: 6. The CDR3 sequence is CAWSPPGQGNYGYTF. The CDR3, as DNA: TGTGCCTGGAGTCCACCGGGACAGGGAAACTATGGCTACACCTTC.